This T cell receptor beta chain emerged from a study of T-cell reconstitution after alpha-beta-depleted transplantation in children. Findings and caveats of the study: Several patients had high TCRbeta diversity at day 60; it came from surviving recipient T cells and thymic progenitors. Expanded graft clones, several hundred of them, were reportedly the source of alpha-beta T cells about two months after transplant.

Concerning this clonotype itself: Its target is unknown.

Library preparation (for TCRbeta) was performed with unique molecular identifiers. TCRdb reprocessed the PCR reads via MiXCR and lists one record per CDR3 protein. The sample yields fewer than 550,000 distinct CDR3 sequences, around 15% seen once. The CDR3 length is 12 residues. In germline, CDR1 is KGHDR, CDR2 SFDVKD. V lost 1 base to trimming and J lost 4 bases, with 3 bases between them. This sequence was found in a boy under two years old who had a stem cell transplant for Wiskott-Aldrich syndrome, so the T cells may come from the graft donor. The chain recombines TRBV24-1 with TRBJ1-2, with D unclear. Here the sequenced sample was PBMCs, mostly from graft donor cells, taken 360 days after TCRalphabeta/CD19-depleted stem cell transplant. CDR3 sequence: CATSDFAYGYTF. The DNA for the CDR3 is TGTGCCACCAGTGATTTTGCCTATGGCTACACCTTC.